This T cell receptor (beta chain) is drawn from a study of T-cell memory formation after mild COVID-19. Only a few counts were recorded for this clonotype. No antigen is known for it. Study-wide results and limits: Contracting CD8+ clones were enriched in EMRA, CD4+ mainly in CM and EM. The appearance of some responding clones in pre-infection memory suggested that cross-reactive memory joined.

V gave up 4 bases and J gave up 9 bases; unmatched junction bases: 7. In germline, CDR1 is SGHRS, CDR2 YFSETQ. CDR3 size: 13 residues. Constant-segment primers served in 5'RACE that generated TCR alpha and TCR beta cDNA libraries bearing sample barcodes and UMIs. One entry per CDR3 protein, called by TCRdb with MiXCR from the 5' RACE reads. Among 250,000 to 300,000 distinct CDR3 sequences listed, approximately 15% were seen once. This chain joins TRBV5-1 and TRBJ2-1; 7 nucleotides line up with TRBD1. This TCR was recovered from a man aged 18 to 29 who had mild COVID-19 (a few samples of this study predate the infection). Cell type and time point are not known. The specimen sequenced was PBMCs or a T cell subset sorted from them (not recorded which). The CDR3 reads CASSAGDSVEQFF. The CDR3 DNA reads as TGCGCCAGCAGCGCAGGGGACAGTGTTGAGCAGTTCTTC.